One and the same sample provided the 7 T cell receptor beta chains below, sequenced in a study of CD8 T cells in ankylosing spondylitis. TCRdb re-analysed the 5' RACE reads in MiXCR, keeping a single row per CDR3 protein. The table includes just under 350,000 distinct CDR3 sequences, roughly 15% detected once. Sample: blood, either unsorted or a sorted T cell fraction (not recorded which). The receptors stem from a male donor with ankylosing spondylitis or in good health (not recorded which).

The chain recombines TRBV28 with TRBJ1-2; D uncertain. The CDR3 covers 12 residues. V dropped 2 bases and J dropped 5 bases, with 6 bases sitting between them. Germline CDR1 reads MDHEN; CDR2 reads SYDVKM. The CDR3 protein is CASSLNRYGYTF. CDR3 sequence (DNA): TGTGCCAGCAGTTTAAACCGTTATGGCTACACCTTC.

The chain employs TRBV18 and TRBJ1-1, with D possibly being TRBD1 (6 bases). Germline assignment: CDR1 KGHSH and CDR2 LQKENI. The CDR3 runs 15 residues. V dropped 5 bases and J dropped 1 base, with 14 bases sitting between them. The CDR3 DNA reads TGTGCCAGCTCAGCCTACAGGGCTGAGAACACTGAAGCTTTCTTT. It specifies CASSAYRAENTEAFF.

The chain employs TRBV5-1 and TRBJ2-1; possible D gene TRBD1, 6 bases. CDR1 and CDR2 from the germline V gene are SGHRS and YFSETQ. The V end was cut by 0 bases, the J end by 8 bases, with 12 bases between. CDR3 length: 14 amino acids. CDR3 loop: CASSLGQVLDEQFF. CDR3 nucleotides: TGCGCCAGCAGCTTGGGACAGGTTTTGGATGAGCAGTTCTTC. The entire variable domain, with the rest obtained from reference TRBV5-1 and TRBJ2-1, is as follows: KAGVTQTPRYLIKTRGQQVTLSCSPISGHRSVSWYQQTPGQGLQFLFEYFSETQRNKGNFPGRFSGRQFSNSRSEMNVSTLELGDSALYLCASSLGQVLDEQFFGPGTRLTVL.

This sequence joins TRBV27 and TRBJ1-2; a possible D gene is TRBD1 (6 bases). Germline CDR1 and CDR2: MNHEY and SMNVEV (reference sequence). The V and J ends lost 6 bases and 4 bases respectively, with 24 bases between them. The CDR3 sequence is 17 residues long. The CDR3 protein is CASSLRGDGAIPYGYTF. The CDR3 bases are TGTGCCAGCAGCCTTAGGGGGGATGGCGCTATCCCCTATGGCTACACCTTC.

This chain's CDR3 is CATSDGYGYTF. CDR3 sequence (DNA): TGTGCCACCAGTGACGGCTATGGCTACACCTTC. This rearrangement joins TRBV24-1 to TRBJ1-2; the D is unclear. CDR1 is KGHDR and CDR2 is SFDVKD in the germline V gene. The V gene lost 4 bases and the J gene lost 4 bases, with 3 bases spanning the gap. The CDR3 is made up of 11 amino acids.

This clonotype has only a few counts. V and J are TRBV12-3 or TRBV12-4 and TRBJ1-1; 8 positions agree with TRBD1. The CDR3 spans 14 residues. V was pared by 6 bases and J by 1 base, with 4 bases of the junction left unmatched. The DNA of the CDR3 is TGTGCCAGCAGGGGGGGGACAGGGAACACTGAAGCTTTCTTT. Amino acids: CASRGGTGNTEAFF.

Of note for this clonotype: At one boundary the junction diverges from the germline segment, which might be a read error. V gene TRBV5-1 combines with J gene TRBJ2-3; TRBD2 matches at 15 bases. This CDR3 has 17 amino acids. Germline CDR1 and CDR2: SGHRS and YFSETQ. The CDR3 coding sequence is TGCGCCAGCAGCAAAGGACTAGCGGGGGGGAGCACAGATACGCCGTATTTT. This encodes CASSKGLAGGSTDTPYF. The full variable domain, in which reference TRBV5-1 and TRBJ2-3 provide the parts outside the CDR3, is KAGVTQTPRYLIKTRGQQVTLSCSPISGHRSVSWYQQTPGQGLQFLFEYFSETQRNKGNFPGRFSGRQFSNSRSEMNVSTLELGDSALYLCASSKGLAGGSTDTPYFGPGTRLTVL.